This T cell receptor beta chain came from a study of blood T cell repertoires in COVID-19. Study context: Samples representing acute and convalescent COVID-19 were sourced from the United States, Italy and Spain.

This clone was counted once. Authors' analysis steps: Estimation of nucleated cell counts relied on the amplification of reference gene primers. Sequencing used immunoSEQ multiplex PCR; TCRdb keeps in-frame clones, though not all of them. V, J and clone size are those of that table, while D and trimming were read from the DNA. The sample shows 250,000 to 350,000 clones, more than 70% of them seen only once. The TCR comes from a woman aged 50 to 65 with acute or convalescent COVID-19. The sample was peripheral blood.

The CDR3 DNA reads TGCAGCACCTCCATAGACAGCTCTGGAAACACCATATATTTT. Translation gives CSTSIDSSGNTIYF. The chain couples TRBV29-1 to TRBJ1-3; D may be TRBD1 (5 bases). V was cut by 8 bases and J by 0 bases, with 14 bases left in between. The CDR3 runs 14 residues. Germline CDR1 reads SQVTM; CDR2 reads ANQGSEA.